This T cell receptor (beta chain) stems from a study of monozygotic twins with inflammatory bowel disease. For each CDR3 protein, TCRdb gives one entry from its re-call of the 5' RACE reads, without DNA. The data show approximately 160,000 distinct CDR3 sequences, and the top ten clones hold about 2.7%. CDR1 and CDR2 from the germline V gene are SGHTA and FQGNSA. CDR3 length: 16 amino acids. Source material: blood. The clonotype comes from a human donor with ulcerative colitis or Crohn's disease, or a healthy co-twin of an affected twin (not recorded which). The rearrangement uses TRBV7-2 and TRBJ1-5; TCRdb outputs TRBD1, but without DNA this stays unchecked. The CDR3 loop is CASSLVGHPSDQPQHF.